What follows describes a single T cell receptor beta chain. No antigen is known for it. TCRdb keeps only in-frame clones here, not all; method: immunoSEQ multiplex PCR. The data hold approximately 150,000 clones, with around 90% observed a single time. This entry is derived from a study of T cell responses to AZD1222 COVID-19 vaccine. Regarding the study as a whole: In all cases, repertoires were sampled only after the peak T cell response.

This TCR was recovered from an adult who received the AZD1222 COVID-19 vaccine. The sample consisted of peripheral blood, taken 28 days after the second AZD1222 dose.

The CDR3, as DNA: TGTGCCAGCAACTTCCGACAGGGTGGTGAAAAACTGTTTTTT. This sequence encodes CASNFRQGGEKLFF. The J gene is TRBJ1-4, the V gene TRBV5-6; 7 bases line up with TRBD1. This CDR3 region has 14 residues. V was clipped by 6 bases and J by 7 bases; unmatched bases: 9. Looked up from germline, CDR1 is SGHDT and CDR2 is YYEEEE.